These 32 T cell receptor beta chains came from one sample sequenced in a study of cytomegalovirus exposure and HLA in healthy donors. This table comes from immunoSEQ multiplex PCR, and its TCRdb copy is limited to in-frame clones, with some not included. Of 150,000 to 200,000 clones in the sample, 84% were seen once. Sequencing input: PBMCs. These receptors all come from a man aged 18 to 30 in good health and CMV-seropositive.

This chain uses TRBV19 with TRBJ1-5, with 8 nucleotides matching TRBD1. V was pared by 4 bases and J by 16 bases, with 6 bases of the junction left unmatched. The CDR3 loop spans 11 amino acids. The germline gives CDR1 LNHDA, CDR2 SQIVND (reference sequence). The CDR3: CASSNWDRIHF. CDR3 coding DNA: TGTGCCAGTAGTAATTGGGACAGGATACATTTT.

Worth noting for this clone: At one end, the junction sequence differs from germline, possibly due to a read error. The V and J genes are TRBV11-2 and TRBJ2-7; 10 nucleotides align to TRBD2. Germline CDR1 is SGHAT and CDR2 is FQNNGV. There are 12 residues in the CDR3. CDR3 nucleotides: TGTGCCAGCAGCTTAGTCCTAGCGGGAGCCCACTTC. Translated, it gives CASSLVLAGAHF.

J is TRBJ1-2 and V is TRBV9, with D possibly being TRBD1 (5 bases). The V gene's germline CDR1 is SGDLS and CDR2 YYNGEE. Trimming cost V 5 bases and J 3 bases, with 14 bases left between them. The CDR3 runs 14 residues. The CDR3 sequence: CASSTAGGHYGYTF. In DNA, the CDR3 is TGTGCCAGCAGTACTGCGGGGGGACACTATGGCTACACCTTC.

V is TRBV6-6 and J is TRBJ1-2; possibly TRBD1 for D (6 bases). V was shortened by 1 base and J by 5 bases, with 14 bases between the two germline ends. Germline V gives CDR1 MNHNY, CDR2 SVGAGI (reference sequence). The CDR3 contains 15 residues. The CDR3 bases are TGTGCCAGCAGTTACTTCCCAGGGGAAGGGTATGGCTACACCTTC. Protein sequence: CASSYFPGEGYGYTF.

The rearrangement links TRBV5-1 to TRBJ2-7, with D perhaps TRBD2 (5 bases). There are 14 residues in the CDR3. V lost 6 bases to trimming and J lost 0 bases, with 13 bases between them. The V gene's germline CDR1 is SGHRS and CDR2 YFSETQ. The DNA of the CDR3 is TGCGCCAGCACGATGAGGGCGGGCTCCTACGAGCAGTACTTC. Translation gives CASTMRAGSYEQYF.

This sequence joins TRBV19 and TRBJ1-2, with a weak D call TRBD1 (6 bases). CDR3 length equals 14 residues. Germline V gene lookup returns CDR1 LNHDA and CDR2 SQIVND (reference sequence). Trimming shortened V by 0 bases and J by 3 bases, and 8 bases separated the two germline ends. In DNA form, the CDR3 reads TGTGCCAGTAGTATAGAGGCAGGGGACTATGGCTACACCTTC. This sequence encodes CASSIEAGDYGYTF.

The V call is TRBV11-3, the J call TRBJ2-3; TRBD1 matches 8 bases. The V gene's germline CDR1 is SGHNT and CDR2 YENEEA. J was trimmed by 8 bases and V by 6 bases; bases with no gene match: 13. The CDR3 has 15 amino acids. CDR3 in amino acids: CASSRQGSRGGTQYF. In nucleotides, the CDR3 is TGTGCCAGCAGTCGACAGGGGTCCCGGGGTGGTACGCAGTATTTT.

The CDR3 region is CASSPRGTSGVADTQYF. CDR3 DNA: TGCGCCAGCAGCCCTAGGGGGACTAGCGGGGTCGCAGATACGCAGTATTTT. The chain links TRBV4-1 to TRBJ2-3, with TRBD2 matching 13 bases. The V gene end was trimmed by 4 bases and the J gene end by 4 bases; junction bases not matched to a gene: 8. The CDR3 has 17 residues. CDR1 MGHRA and CDR2 YSYEKL come from the germline V gene.

The chain is built from TRBV28 and TRBJ2-1; D gene unclear. The CDR3 covers 18 residues. The V gene's germline CDR1 is MDHEN and CDR2 SYDVKM. V lost 3 bases to trimming and J lost 0 bases, with 18 bases between them. CDR3 coding DNA: TGTGCCAGCAGTTTCCTTGTTCTCCGCCTGAGCTCCTACAATGAGCAGTTCTTC. Protein product: CASSFLVLRLSSYNEQFF.

The chain joins TRBV30 to TRBJ2-7, with D tentatively TRBD1 (6 bases). The CDR3 extends over 12 amino acids. Trimming removed 3 bases at V and 4 bases at J, with 10 bases between. Germline assignment: CDR1 GTSNPN and CDR2 SVGIG (reference sequence). CDR3 DNA: TGTGCCTGGAGCGCAGGGGAATACGAGCAGTACTTC. It codes for CAWSAGEYEQYF.

This chain joins TRBV6-1 and TRBJ2-3; 7 bases match TRBD1. The length of the CDR3 is 15 residues. The germline gives CDR1 MNHNS, CDR2 SASEGT. The V gene end was trimmed by 6 bases and the J gene end by 1 base; junction bases not matched to a gene: 7. CDR3 nucleotides: TGTGCCAGCAGGCAAACAGGGGCTGGCACAGATACGCAGTATTTT. It specifies CASRQTGAGTDTQYF.

The chain joins TRBV6-6 to TRBJ1-1, with a weak D call TRBD1 (6 bases). The germline CDR1 and CDR2 sequences are MNHNY and SVGAGI (reference sequence). V dropped 6 bases and J dropped 1 base, with 12 bases sitting between them. The CDR3 length is 14 residues. CDR3 amino acids: CASRTDSSNTEAFF. For the CDR3, the DNA is TGTGCCAGCAGAACGGACAGTTCGAACACTGAAGCTTTCTTT.

The chain combines TRBV9 with TRBJ2-1, with TRBD2 identical over 8 bases. The V gene end was trimmed by 2 bases and the J gene end by 8 bases; junction bases not matched to a gene: 3. Germline V gene data show CDR1 as SGDLS and CDR2 as YYNGEE. The CDR3 is 13 residues long. Here the CDR3 reads CASSVPTSDEQFF. CDR3 in DNA: TGTGCCAGCAGCGTCCCGACTAGCGATGAGCAGTTCTTC.

The V gene is TRBV2, the J gene TRBJ2-5; TRBD2 aligns across 10 bases. In germline, CDR1 is SNHLY, CDR2 FYNNEI. The trim removed 7 bases at V and 1 base at J, leaving 6 bases unmatched. This CDR3 is 15 amino acids long. In DNA, the CDR3 is TGTGCCAGCAAGAGGACTAGCGGATCCCAAGAGACCCAGTACTTC. Translating it yields CASKRTSGSQETQYF.

The J gene is TRBJ2-2, the V gene TRBV7-9; tentatively, D is TRBD1 (5 bases). This CDR3 has 14 residues. V was cut by 5 bases and J by 1 base, with 8 bases left in between. CDR1 and CDR2 from the germline V gene are SEHNR and FQNEAQ (reference sequence). CDR3 sequence: CASSPDRNTGELFF. The CDR3 DNA is TGTGCCAGCAGCCCCGACAGGAACACCGGGGAGCTGTTTTTT.

This clone was recorded only once. The genes are TRBV27 and TRBJ2-2, with 8 nucleotides matching TRBD2. The ends lost 7 bases at V and 7 bases at J; junction bases unmatched: 11. The germline V gene encodes CDR1 MNHEY and CDR2 SMNVEV (reference sequence). The CDR3 runs to 15 residues. This CDR3 reads CASNGAGADGGELFF. Written as DNA, the CDR3 is TGTGCCAGCAACGGAGCGGGAGCGGACGGCGGGGAGCTGTTTTTT.

The chain carries TRBV29-1 and TRBJ2-3; 10 nucleotides align to TRBD1. In germline, CDR1 is SQVTM, CDR2 ANQGSEA. This CDR3 has 14 amino acids. Trimming removed 7 bases from V and 5 bases from J; junction bases left unmatched: 9. The CDR3 protein is CSAQDRGAGDTQYF. CDR3 DNA sequence: TGCAGCGCCCAGGACAGGGGGGCGGGAGATACGCAGTATTTT.

The rearrangement joins TRBV2 to TRBJ1-1; 7 bases fit TRBD1. Germline CDR1 and CDR2: SNHLY and FYNNEI. With V trimmed by 6 bases and J by 7 bases, 2 bases remained unmatched. The CDR3 is 11 residues long. The CDR3 region is CASSRQGEAFF. In nucleotides, the CDR3 is TGTGCCAGCAGCCGACAGGGTGAAGCTTTCTTT.

The chain combines TRBV4-1 with TRBJ2-7; TRBD1 aligns across 8 bases. J gave up 3 bases and V 3 bases, and 13 bases lay outside the gene matches. This CDR3 has 17 residues. Germline CDR1 and CDR2: MGHRA and YSYEKL. The CDR3 loop is CASSQEPLTGGVYEQYF. Here the CDR3 DNA reads TGCGCCAGCAGCCAGGAACCTCTTACAGGGGGTGTCTACGAGCAGTACTTC.

The chain employs TRBV27 and TRBJ1-5; no clear D gene. Germline lookup yields CDR1 MNHEY and CDR2 SMNVEV (reference sequence). The V end was cut by 4 bases, the J end by 2 bases, with 9 bases between. This CDR3 comprises 14 residues. This CDR3 reads CASSSHGGNQPQHF. CDR3 DNA: TGTGCCAGCAGTTCCCACGGGGGCAATCAGCCCCAGCATTTT.

The rearrangement uses TRBV5-8 and TRBJ2-1, with 9 bases identical to TRBD1. With 3 bases clipped from V and 6 bases from J, the junction kept 7 bases outside the gene matches. The CDR3 consists of 15 residues. CDR1 SGHTS and CDR2 YDEGEE come from the germline V gene. CDR3: CASSWGQGPSNEQFF. DNA for the CDR3: TGTGCCAGCAGCTGGGGACAGGGACCTTCCAATGAGCAGTTCTTC.

This clone was seen at least ten times. The V gene is TRBV7-3, the J gene TRBJ2-1; 7 bases fit TRBD2. The CDR3 extends over 15 amino acids. Germline values: CDR1 SGHTA, CDR2 FQGTGA. With 7 bases clipped from V and 8 bases from J, the junction kept 14 bases outside the gene matches. Here the CDR3 DNA reads TGTGCCAGCACGCTTGGAGCTAGCGGCGTGGATGAGCAGTTCTTC. Residues: CASTLGASGVDEQFF.

This chain links TRBV10-3 with TRBJ2-5; 14 nucleotides line up with TRBD2. Trimming cost V 11 bases and J 4 bases; bases outside gene matches: 12. This CDR3 region has 16 residues. Germline-derived CDR1 and CDR2 are ENHRY and SYGVKD. In DNA form, the CDR3 reads TGTGCCTCCTCCGGGACTAGCGGGAGAAAAGGAGAGACCCAGTACTTC. As protein: CASSGTSGRKGETQYF.

This chain uses TRBV27 with TRBJ1-5; D unclear. CDR1 and CDR2 (germline): MNHEY, SMNVEV (reference sequence). Trimming pared 5 bases from V and 2 bases from J, leaving 19 bases between. The CDR3 consists of 17 residues. In nucleotides, the CDR3 is TGTGCCAGCAGTGCCTTCGACCTTACTCAGGGCAATCAGCCCCAGCATTTT. Its translation is CASSAFDLTQGNQPQHF.

The V call is TRBV10-3, the J call TRBJ2-7, with D perhaps matching TRBD2 (6 bases). Trimming pared 5 bases from V and 6 bases from J, leaving 26 bases between. Germline CDR1 is ENHRY and CDR2 is SYGVKD. The CDR3 length is 17 residues. CDR3 amino acids: CAISFKPRGLTSLEQYF. The CDR3 region has the DNA TGTGCCATCAGTTTCAAGCCAAGGGGACTCACCAGTCTCGAGCAGTACTTC.

The CDR3 loop reads CASSLGGQEGNEQFF. CDR3 nucleotides: TGTGCCAGCAGCTTAGGAGGACAGGAGGGGAATGAGCAGTTCTTC. This rearrangement joins TRBV11-1 to TRBJ2-1; D may be TRBD1 (7 bases). The ends were cut back, 1 base at V and 7 bases at J, with 14 bases in the middle. The CDR3 extends over 15 amino acids. Looked up from germline, CDR1 is SGHAT and CDR2 is FQDESV (reference sequence).

This clone showed up just once. This chain links TRBV29-1 with TRBJ2-5; 7 bases are a match to TRBD2. The CDR3 length is 12 residues. V shed 4 bases and J 5 bases; nucleotides not matched to a gene: 4. Germline-derived CDR1 and CDR2 are SQVTM and ANQGSEA. CDR3: CSVGVGGETQYF. The CDR3 DNA sequence: TGCAGCGTTGGGGTGGGGGGGGAGACCCAGTACTTC.

This clone was recorded a few times. The chain uses TRBV10-1 and TRBJ2-2; TRBD2 matches 10 bases. CDR1 and CDR2 from the germline V gene are WNHNN and SYGVQD (reference sequence). The V and J ends lost 0 bases and 1 base, in that order; junction bases with no gene match: 17. The CDR3 is 22 residues long. CDR3 coding DNA: TGCGCCAGCAGTGAGTCGAAATGGGGGCTAGCGGGAGAGGGCGGGAACACCGGGGAGCTGTTTTTT. Translation: CASSESKWGLAGEGGNTGELFF.

The V and J genes are TRBV4-2 and TRBJ1-1, with 9 nucleotides matching TRBD1. Germline CDR1 LGHNA, CDR2 YNFKEQ. The CDR3 sequence is 17 residues long. After removal of 2 bases from V and 3 bases from J, the junction contained 10 bases not matched to a gene. The CDR3 nucleotides are TGTGCCAGCAGCCAATACAGGACAGGGGATTCGGACACTGAAGCTTTCTTT. Its protein is CASSQYRTGDSDTEAFF.

V is TRBV29-1 and J is TRBJ1-5; tentative D call: TRBD1 (6 bases). Trimming removed 6 bases from V and 1 base from J, with 16 bases in between. The CDR3 loop spans 15 amino acids. CDR1 and CDR2 (germline): SQVTM, ANQGSEA. CDR3 DNA: TGCAGCGTCGGGGGGGCAGGTGAGAGCAATCAGCCCCAGCATTTT. It codes for CSVGGAGESNQPQHF.

The V and J genes are TRBV5-6 and TRBJ2-5; 11 positions match TRBD2. The CDR3 loop spans 16 amino acids. CDR1 SGHDT and CDR2 YYEEEE come from the germline V gene. V lost 6 bases, J lost 4 bases, and 11 bases stayed unmatched. The CDR3 nucleotides read TGTGCCAGCACCGGAAGACTAGCGGGGCTGAGAGAGACCCAGTACTTC. It specifies CASTGRLAGLRETQYF.

J is TRBJ2-4 and V is TRBV4-2; D is unclear. The CDR3 spans 10 residues. Trimming took off 8 bases at V and 15 bases at J, with 14 bases between the two ends. The germline gives CDR1 LGHNA, CDR2 YNFKEQ. Here the CDR3 reads CASGYTTLYF. The CDR3 nucleotides are TGTGCCAGCGGCTATACTACGCTGTACTTC.